These 11 T cell receptor beta chains were all obtained from the same sample, sequenced in a study of blood T cell repertoires in COVID-19. The repertoire was sequenced with immunoSEQ multiplex PCR; TCRdb's copy has only in-frame clones and lacks some. The table has about 32,000 clones, approximately 95% seen once. Material: peripheral blood. The receptors shown here come from a male donor with active COVID-19.

This chain uses TRBV4-1 with TRBJ1-1, with no clear D. From germline, CDR1 is MGHRA and CDR2 YSYEKL. CDR3 length: 15 residues. Deletions cut 1 base from V and 5 bases from J, with 14 bases between. The CDR3 nucleotides read TGCGCCAGCAGCCAAGTCACGGCGTGGAGTACTGAAGCTTTCTTT. This encodes CASSQVTAWSTEAFF.

The V gene is TRBV11-3, the J gene TRBJ1-4, with D tentatively TRBD1 (6 bases). Trimming pared 0 bases from V and 10 bases from J, leaving 6 bases between. The CDR3 spans 12 residues. CDR1 SGHNT and CDR2 YENEEA come from the germline V gene. CDR3 in amino acids: CASSLEGGKLFF. Written as DNA, the CDR3 is TGTGCCAGCAGCTTAGAAGGGGGAAAACTGTTTTTT.

The chain recombines TRBV9 with TRBJ1-1; 9 nucleotides line up with TRBD1. V lost 0 bases and J lost 3; bases outside the gene matches: 3. There are 15 residues in the CDR3. The germline V gene encodes CDR1 SGDLS and CDR2 YYNGEE. In DNA form, the CDR3 reads TGTGCCAGCAGCGTAGAGGGACAGGGTTACACTGAAGCTTTCTTT. Amino acid sequence: CASSVEGQGYTEAFF.

The chain joins TRBV7-9 to TRBJ2-7; possible D gene TRBD2, 7 bases. Trimming pared 0 bases from V and 3 bases from J, leaving 15 bases between. The germline CDR1 and CDR2 sequences are SEHNR and FQNEAQ (reference sequence). The CDR3 runs to 16 residues. The CDR3 DNA is TGTGCCAGCAGCTTAGCTGGGGGGGCGGGACGCTACGAGCAGTACTTC. This encodes CASSLAGGAGRYEQYF.

The V and J genes are TRBV5-4 and TRBJ1-6, with 7 bases fitting TRBD1. The trim removed 4 bases at V and 8 bases at J, leaving 6 bases unmatched. Germline CDR1 is SGHNT and CDR2 is YYREEE (reference sequence). This CDR3 spans 14 amino acids. The CDR3 nucleotides are TGTGCCAGCAGCCTGCGGGACAGCGATTCACCCCTCCACTTT. Translation gives CASSLRDSDSPLHF.

The J gene is TRBJ1-1, the V gene TRBV7-2; the match to TRBD1 covers 7 bases. There are 14 residues in the CDR3. The J segment lost 3 bases and the V segment lost 3 bases, leaving 4 bases of the junction unmatched. The germline CDR1 and CDR2 sequences are SGHTA and FQGNSA. CDR3 sequence: CASSLETGYTEAFF. Written as DNA, the CDR3 is TGTGCCAGCAGCTTGGAGACAGGGTACACTGAAGCTTTCTTT. Based on the CDR3 plus reference TRBV7-2 and TRBJ1-1, the full variable domain is GAGVSQSPSNKVTEKGKDVELRCDPISGHTALYWYRQSLGQGLEFLIYFQGNSAPDKSGLPSDRFSAERTGGSVSTLTIQRTQQEDSAVYLCASSLETGYTEAFFGQGTRLTVV.

The chain is built from TRBV27 and TRBJ1-2; D might be TRBD1 (6 bases). Germline V gene sequence: CDR1 MNHEY, CDR2 SMNVEV (reference sequence). The CDR3 is 15 residues long. The V and J ends lost 6 bases and 4 bases respectively, with 18 bases between them. The CDR3 spells CASSVTRGGTYGYTF. In DNA form, the CDR3 reads TGTGCCAGCAGCGTAACCCGAGGGGGTACCTATGGCTACACCTTC.

The chain has TRBV7-3 and TRBJ2-3, with D uncertain. Per germline, CDR1 SGHTA and CDR2 FQGTGA. The CDR3 loop spans 14 amino acids. The V end lost 4 bases, the J end lost 0 bases, and 8 bases lay between the germline ends. CDR3 in DNA: TGTGCCAGCAGCTCTGCGATTAGCACAGATACGCAGTATTTT. Translated, it gives CASSSAISTDTQYF.

The gene calls are TRBV3-1 (or the pseudogene TRBV3-2) and TRBJ2-1, with D maybe TRBD2 (5 bases). Trimming removed 2 bases from V and 3 bases from J, with 8 bases in between. CDR3 length: 14 amino acids. Germline lookup yields CDR1 LGHDT and CDR2 YNNKEL (reference sequence). The CDR3 sequence: CASSQFGDYNEQFF. The CDR3 nucleotides read TGTGCCAGCAGCCAATTCGGGGACTACAATGAGCAGTTCTTC.

The chain recombines TRBV4-1 with TRBJ2-5, with 12 nucleotides matching TRBD2. V trimming: 2 bases; J trimming: 1 base; junction bases outside the gene matches: 8. The CDR3 spans 18 residues. Germline V gene data show CDR1 as MGHRA and CDR2 as YSYEKL. In DNA form, the CDR3 reads TGCGCCAGCAGCCAACCGACTAGCGGGGGTTTGTTCCAAGAGACCCAGTACTTC. Protein sequence: CASSQPTSGGLFQETQYF.

This sequence joins TRBV5-4 and TRBJ2-3, with D uncertain. The V end was cut by 4 bases, the J end by 10 bases, with 13 bases between. CDR1 and CDR2 (germline): SGHNT, YYREEE (reference sequence). The CDR3 covers 12 residues. The CDR3 coding sequence is TGTGCCAGCAGCGACGCTTTCCGGGCGCAGTATTTT. Translation gives CASSDAFRAQYF.